This is a list of T cell receptor beta chains from one sample in a study of T cell repertoires in cytomegalovirus infection. In TCRdb, the reads were re-called with MiXCR into one record per CDR3 protein. The sample yields around 180,000 distinct CDR3 sequences, approximately 19% seen once. The sequenced sample was PBMCs. These receptors were obtained from a human donor in good health (CMV status not recorded). Some clones in this sample may be carry-over from other donors' samples. CDR3s leave out the opening cysteine and the closing phenylalanine or tryptophan.

V: TRBV7-3; CDR3: ASSPGIGGNTIY
V: TRBV7-9; CDR3: ASSLGGGQGYDEQF
V: TRBV2; CDR3: ASSDRGRLNEKLF
V: TRBV2; CDR3: ASSVAGGTDTQY
V: TRBV20-1; CDR3: SARDLGNTEAF
V: TRBV5-1; CDR3: ASSLDSPDTQY
V: TRBV7-2; CDR3: ASSLDVYEQY
V: TRBV19; CDR3: ASTDRDRETEAF
V: TRBV18; CDR3: ASSSGPFNYGYT
V: TRBV5-1; CDR3: ASSSLVLAGLNNEQF
V: TRBV7-9; CDR3: ASTLHLTGGISYEQY
V: TRBV6-2/TRBV6-3; CDR3: ASSRSDPRGKYGYT
V: TRBV5-1; CDR3: ASSFSGGNEQY
V: TRBV9; CDR3: ASSVAGVNTEAF
V: TRBV7-9; CDR3: ASSFEQGGKYEQY
V: TRBV13; CDR3: ASSLTGKSPLH
V: TRBV7-6; CDR3: ASSPRLAGPYEQY
V: TRBV7-2; CDR3: ASSSLVGSTGELF
V: TRBV2; CDR3: ASSGGIFYEQY
V: TRBV6-1; CDR3: ASSEGFRFQETQY
V: TRBV7-2; CDR3: ASSYNPGPDTQY
V: TRBV24-1; CDR3: ATSGVVGVGPNEQF
V: TRBV29-1; CDR3: SVEGDRGPETQY
V: TRBV7-3; CDR3: ASSPLGKHEQF
V: TRBV11-2; CDR3: ASSLVAANSPLH
V: TRBV7-9; CDR3: ASSYPDRWNTEAF
V: TRBV20-1; CDR3: SARDPASGPLSGELF
V: TRBV5-1; CDR3: ASSQADSITDTQY
V: TRBV6-1; CDR3: ASSLDQTPYEQY
V: TRBV18; CDR3: ASSPSQETQY
V: TRBV4-3; CDR3: ASSQVQGDREKLF